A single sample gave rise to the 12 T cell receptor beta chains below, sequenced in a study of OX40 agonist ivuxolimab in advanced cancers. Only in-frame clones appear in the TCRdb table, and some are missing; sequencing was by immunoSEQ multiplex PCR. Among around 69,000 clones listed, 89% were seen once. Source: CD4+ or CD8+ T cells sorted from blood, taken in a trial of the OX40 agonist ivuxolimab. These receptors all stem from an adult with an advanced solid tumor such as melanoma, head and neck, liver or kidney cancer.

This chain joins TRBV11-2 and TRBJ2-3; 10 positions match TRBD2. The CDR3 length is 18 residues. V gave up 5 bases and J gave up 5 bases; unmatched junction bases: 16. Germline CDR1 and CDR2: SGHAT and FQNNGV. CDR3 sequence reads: CASSLSGASGSFRDTQYF. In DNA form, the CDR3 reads TGTGCCAGCAGCCTCTCGGGGGCTAGCGGGAGTTTTCGAGATACGCAGTATTTT. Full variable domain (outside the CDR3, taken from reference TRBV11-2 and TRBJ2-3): EAGVAQSPRYKIIEKRQSVAFWCNPISGHATLYWYQQILGQGPKLLIQFQNNGVVDDSQLPKDRFSAERLKGVDSTLKIQPAKLEDSAVYLCASSLSGASGSFRDTQYFGPGTRLTVL.

The CDR3 bases are TGTGCCAGCAATAAACAGGGGGCCCGGGAGCTGTTTTTT. This sequence encodes CASNKQGARELFF. The rearrangement joins TRBV27 to TRBJ2-2; the match to TRBD1 covers 9 bases. J lost 9 bases, V lost 7 bases, and 6 bases had no gene match. The CDR3 length is 13 residues. Germline V gene data show CDR1 as MNHEY and CDR2 as SMNVEV (reference sequence).

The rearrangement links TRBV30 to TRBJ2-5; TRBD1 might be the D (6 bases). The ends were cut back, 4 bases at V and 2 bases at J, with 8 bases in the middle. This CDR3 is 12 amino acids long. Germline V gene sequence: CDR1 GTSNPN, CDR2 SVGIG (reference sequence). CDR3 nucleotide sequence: TGTGCCTGGAATCAGGGGCAAGAGACCCAGTACTTC. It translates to CAWNQGQETQYF.

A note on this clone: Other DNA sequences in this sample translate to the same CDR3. The CDR3 DNA reads as TGTGCCAGTAGTATTCAAGGGGCCGACACTGAAGCTTTCTTT. Translating it yields CASSIQGADTEAFF. The gene calls are TRBV19 and TRBJ1-1; D perhaps matches TRBD1 (5 bases). Trimming cost V 3 bases and J 3 bases, with 11 bases left between them. The CDR3 is 14 amino acids. CDR1 and CDR2 from the germline V gene are LNHDA and SQIVND (reference sequence).

CDR3 region: CASSKGQENTGELFF. CDR3 coding DNA: TGCGCCAGCAGCAAGGGACAGGAAAACACCGGGGAGCTGTTTTTT. The chain carries TRBV5-1 and TRBJ2-2, with 8 bases lining up with TRBD1. With 4 bases clipped from V and 2 bases from J, the junction kept 4 bases outside the gene matches. Germline CDR1 is SGHRS and CDR2 is YFSETQ. The CDR3 sequence is 15 residues long.

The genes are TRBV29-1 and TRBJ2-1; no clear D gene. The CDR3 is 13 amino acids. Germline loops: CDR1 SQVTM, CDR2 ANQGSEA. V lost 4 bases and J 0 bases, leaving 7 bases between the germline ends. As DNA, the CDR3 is TGCAGCGTTGCAGAAAGCTCCTACAATGAGCAGTTCTTC. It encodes CSVAESSYNEQFF.

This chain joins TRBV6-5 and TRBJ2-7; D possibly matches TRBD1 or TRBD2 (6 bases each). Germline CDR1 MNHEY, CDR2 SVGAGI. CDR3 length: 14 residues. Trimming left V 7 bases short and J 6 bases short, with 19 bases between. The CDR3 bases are TGTGCCAGCATTCAACAGGGACTGGGGGGCGAGCAGTACTTC. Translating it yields CASIQQGLGGEQYF.

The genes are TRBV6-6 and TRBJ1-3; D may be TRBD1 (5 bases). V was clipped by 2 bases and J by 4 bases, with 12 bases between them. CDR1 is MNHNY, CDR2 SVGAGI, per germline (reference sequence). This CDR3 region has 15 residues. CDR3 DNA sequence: TGTGCCAGCAGTTACCCCGGGACGGCAGGAAACACCATATATTTT. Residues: CASSYPGTAGNTIYF.

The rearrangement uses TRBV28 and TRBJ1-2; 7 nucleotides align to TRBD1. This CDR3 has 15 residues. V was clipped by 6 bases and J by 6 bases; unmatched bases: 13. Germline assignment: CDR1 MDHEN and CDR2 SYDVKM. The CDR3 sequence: CASSADRVYRDGYTF. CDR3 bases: TGTGCCAGCAGCGCCGACAGGGTTTATCGCGATGGCTACACCTTC.

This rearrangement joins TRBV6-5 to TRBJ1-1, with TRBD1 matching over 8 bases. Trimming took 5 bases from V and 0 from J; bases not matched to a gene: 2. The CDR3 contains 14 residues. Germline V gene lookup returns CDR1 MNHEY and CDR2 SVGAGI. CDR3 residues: CASSPGQVNTEAFF. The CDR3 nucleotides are TGTGCCAGCAGTCCGGGACAGGTGAACACTGAAGCTTTCTTT.

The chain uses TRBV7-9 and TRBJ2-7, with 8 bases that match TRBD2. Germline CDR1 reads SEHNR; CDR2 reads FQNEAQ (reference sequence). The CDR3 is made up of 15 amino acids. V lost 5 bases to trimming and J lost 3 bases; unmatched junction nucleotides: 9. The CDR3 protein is CASSREGHDLYEQYF. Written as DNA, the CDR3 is TGTGCCAGCAGCCGGGAGGGTCATGATCTCTACGAGCAGTACTTC.

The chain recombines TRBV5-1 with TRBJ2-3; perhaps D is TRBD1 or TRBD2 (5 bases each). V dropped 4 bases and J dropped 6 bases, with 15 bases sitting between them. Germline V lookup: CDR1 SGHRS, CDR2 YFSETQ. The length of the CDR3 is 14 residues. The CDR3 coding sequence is TGCGCCAGCAGCCCCGGGACCCGAGGGGATACGCAGTATTTT. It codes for CASSPGTRGDTQYF.